The source of this TCR beta chain is a study of chemoradiotherapy in HPV16-positive cancers (dated 2022 in TCRdb). For the wider study: Functional T-cell assays on cells from two HPV16-positive patients defined candidate HPV-specific T-cell clones and common TCR motifs. The study asked whether T-cell immunity to the HPV oncoproteins E6 and E7 changes during chemoradiotherapy and whether this immunity affects survival. The candidate HPV-specific TCRs and motifs were subsequently tracked in TCR repertoires obtained from roughly 90 patients with HPV-related cancers. Broader findings and caveats from the paper: Only a couple of HPV16-positive patients were used to derive the functional definition of HPV-specific T cells, and the survival association was reported for HPV16-positive patients. Improved recurrence-free survival in HPV16-positive patients was associated with expansion of HPV-responsive T cells during chemoradiotherapy. Expansion of candidate HPV-specific clones and E7-related TCR motifs was observed in the tumor microenvironment during treatment, whereas no such expansion was observed for non-HPV-specific T cells.

Comments on this clone: What antigen it recognizes has not been identified. Base quality data are lacking; no much larger clone is found one base away.

The library was generated by the immunoSEQ multiplex PCR assay. The immuneACCESS repertoire file appears here via TCRdb, limited to in-frame rearrangements. These files lack a portion of the clones; in checked studies, under half of the deficit traces to unresolved V genes, and the cause of the others is not known. This sample comprises approximately 35,000 clones, roughly 90% of them detected only once. The ten largest clones add up to roughly 3.9% of the sample. Repertoires were sampled repeatedly over the course of chemoradiotherapy so that clonal expansion in the tumor microenvironment could be followed. Including cysteine and phenylalanine, the CDR3 has 16 amino acids. The retained sequence is limited to the CDR3, 48 bases, with the frame set at the first base. V is pruned by 3 bases and J by 5 bases, leaving 11 bases of the junction without a gene match. CDR1 and CDR2 are drawn from the germline V gene (reference sequence): GTSNPN, SVGIG.

This receptor chain uses TRBV30 and TRBJ1-1, with TRBD1 identical over 11 junction bases. Sample: blood, taken from a patient who underwent chemoradiotherapy. The receptor's source is a human donor with HPV-associated anogenital cancer. For the CDR3, the sequence is CAWRSRGDRGWTEAFF. The DNA sequence reads TGTGCCTGGAGATCTAGGGGGGACAGGGGGTGGACTGAAGCTTTCTTT.